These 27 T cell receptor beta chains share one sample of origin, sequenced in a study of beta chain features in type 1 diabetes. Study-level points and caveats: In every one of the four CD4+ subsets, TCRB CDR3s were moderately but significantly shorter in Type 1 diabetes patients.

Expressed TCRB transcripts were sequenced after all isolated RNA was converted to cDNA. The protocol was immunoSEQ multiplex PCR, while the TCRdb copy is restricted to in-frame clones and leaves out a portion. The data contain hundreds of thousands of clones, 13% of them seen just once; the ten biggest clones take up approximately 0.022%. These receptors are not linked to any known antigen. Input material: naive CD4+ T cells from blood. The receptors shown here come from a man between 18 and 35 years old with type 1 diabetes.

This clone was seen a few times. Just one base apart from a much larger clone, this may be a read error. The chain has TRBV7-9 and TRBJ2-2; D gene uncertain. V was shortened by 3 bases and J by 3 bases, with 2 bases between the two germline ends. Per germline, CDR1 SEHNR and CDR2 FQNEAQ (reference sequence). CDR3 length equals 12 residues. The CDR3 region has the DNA TGTGCCAGCAGCTTGTACACCGGGGAGCTGTTTTTT. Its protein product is CASSLYTGELFF.

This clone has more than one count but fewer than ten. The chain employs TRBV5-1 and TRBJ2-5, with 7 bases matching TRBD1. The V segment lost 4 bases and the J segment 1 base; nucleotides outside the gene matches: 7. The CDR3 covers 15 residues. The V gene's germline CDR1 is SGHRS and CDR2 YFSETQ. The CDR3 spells CASSISGTVQETQYF. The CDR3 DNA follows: TGCGCCAGCAGCATCTCCGGGACAGTCCAAGAGACCCAGTACTTC. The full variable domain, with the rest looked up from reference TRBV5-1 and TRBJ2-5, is KAGVTQTPRYLIKTRGQQVTLSCSPISGHRSVSWYQQTPGQGLQFLFEYFSETQRNKGNFPGRFSGRQFSNSRSEMNVSTLELGDSALYLCASSISGTVQETQYFGPGTRLLVL.

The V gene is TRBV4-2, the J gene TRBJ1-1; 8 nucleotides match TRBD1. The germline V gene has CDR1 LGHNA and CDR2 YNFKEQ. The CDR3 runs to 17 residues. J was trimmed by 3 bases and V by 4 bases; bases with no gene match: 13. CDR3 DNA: TGTGCCAGCAGCCCCGGGACAGGCGAACGCGCATACACTGAAGCTTTCTTT. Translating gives CASSPGTGERAYTEAFF.

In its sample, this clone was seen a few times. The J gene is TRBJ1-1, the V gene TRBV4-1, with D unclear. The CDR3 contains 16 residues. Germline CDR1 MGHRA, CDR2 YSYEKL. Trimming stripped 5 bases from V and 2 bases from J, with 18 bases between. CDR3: CASSIRRRTDNTEAFF. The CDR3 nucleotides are TGCGCCAGCAGCATTAGAAGGAGAACAGATAACACTGAAGCTTTCTTT.

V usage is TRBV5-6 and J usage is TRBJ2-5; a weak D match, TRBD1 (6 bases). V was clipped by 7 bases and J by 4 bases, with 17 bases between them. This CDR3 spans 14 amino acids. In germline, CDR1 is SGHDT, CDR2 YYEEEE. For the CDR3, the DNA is TGTGCCAGCGGGCCTTTGGGGGCCGGAGAGACCCAGTACTTC. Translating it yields CASGPLGAGETQYF.

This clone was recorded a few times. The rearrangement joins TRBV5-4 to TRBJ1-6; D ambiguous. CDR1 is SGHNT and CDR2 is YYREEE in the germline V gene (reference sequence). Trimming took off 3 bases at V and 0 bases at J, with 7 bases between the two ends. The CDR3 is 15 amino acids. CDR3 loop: CASSSSGSYNSPLHF. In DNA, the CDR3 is TGTGCCAGCAGCTCCTCTGGCTCCTATAATTCACCCCTCCACTTT.

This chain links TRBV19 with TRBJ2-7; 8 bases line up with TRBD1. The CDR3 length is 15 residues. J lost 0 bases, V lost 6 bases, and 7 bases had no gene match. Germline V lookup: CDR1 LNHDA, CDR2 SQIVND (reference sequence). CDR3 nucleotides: TGTGCCAGTAGCGATGACAGGGGAACCTCCTACGAGCAGTACTTC. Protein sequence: CASSDDRGTSYEQYF.

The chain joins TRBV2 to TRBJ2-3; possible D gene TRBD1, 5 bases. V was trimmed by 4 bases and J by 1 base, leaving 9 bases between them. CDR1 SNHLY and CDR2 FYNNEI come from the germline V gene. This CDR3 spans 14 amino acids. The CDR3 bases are TGTGCCAGCAGTGGCCTGACAGGCACAGATACGCAGTATTTT. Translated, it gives CASSGLTGTDTQYF.

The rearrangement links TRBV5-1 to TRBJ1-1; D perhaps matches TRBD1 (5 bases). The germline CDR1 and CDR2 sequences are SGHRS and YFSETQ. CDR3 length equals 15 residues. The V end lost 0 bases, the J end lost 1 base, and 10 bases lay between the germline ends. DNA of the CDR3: TGCGCCAGCAGCTTGGAAGGGGAGCCGAACACTGAAGCTTTCTTT. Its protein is CASSLEGEPNTEAFF.

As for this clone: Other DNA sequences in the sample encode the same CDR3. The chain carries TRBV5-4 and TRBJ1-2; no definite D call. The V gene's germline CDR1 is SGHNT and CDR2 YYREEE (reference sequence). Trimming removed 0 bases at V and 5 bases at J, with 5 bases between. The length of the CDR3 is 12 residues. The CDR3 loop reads CASSLDDYGYTF. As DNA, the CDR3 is TGTGCCAGCAGCTTGGATGATTATGGCTACACCTTC.

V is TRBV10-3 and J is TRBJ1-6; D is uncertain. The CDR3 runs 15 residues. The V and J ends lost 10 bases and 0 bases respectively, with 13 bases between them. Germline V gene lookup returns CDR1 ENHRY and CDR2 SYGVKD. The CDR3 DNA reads TGTGCCACGAGGACGGAGAGCTCCTATAATTCACCCCTCCACTTT. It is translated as CATRTESSYNSPLHF.

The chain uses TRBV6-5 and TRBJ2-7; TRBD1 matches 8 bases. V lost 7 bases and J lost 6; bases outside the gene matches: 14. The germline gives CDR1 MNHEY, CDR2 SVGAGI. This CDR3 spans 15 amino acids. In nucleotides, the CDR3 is TGTGCCAGCATGACTCAGTGGACAGGGTCTTCCGAGCAGTACTTC. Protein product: CASMTQWTGSSEQYF.

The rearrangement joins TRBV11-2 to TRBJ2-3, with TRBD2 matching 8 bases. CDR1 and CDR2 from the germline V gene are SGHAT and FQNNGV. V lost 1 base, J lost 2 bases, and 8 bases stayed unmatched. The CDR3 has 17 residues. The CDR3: CASSLVGRAGVTDTQYF. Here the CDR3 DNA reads TGTGCCAGCAGCTTAGTGGGGCGAGCGGGGGTCACAGATACGCAGTATTTT.

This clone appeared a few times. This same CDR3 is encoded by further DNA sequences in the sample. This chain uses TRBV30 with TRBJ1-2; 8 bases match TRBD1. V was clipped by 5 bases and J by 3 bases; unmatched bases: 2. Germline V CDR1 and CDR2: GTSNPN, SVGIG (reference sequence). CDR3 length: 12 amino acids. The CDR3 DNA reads TGTGCCTGGTCGACAGGGGACTATGGCTACACCTTC. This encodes CAWSTGDYGYTF.

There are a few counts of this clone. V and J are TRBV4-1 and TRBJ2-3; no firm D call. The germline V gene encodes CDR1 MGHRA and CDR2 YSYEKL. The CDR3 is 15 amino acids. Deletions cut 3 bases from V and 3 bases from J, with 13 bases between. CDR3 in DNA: TGCGCCAGCAGCCAGAGCCTCTTTTGGACAGATACGCAGTATTTT. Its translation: CASSQSLFWTDTQYF.

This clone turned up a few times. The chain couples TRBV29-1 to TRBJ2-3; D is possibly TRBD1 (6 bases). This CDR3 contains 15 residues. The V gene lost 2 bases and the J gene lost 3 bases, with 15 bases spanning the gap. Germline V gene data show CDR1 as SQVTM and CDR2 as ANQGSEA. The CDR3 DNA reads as TGCAGCGTTGAAACGGGACAAACCCGGACAGATACGCAGTATTTT. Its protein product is CSVETGQTRTDTQYF.

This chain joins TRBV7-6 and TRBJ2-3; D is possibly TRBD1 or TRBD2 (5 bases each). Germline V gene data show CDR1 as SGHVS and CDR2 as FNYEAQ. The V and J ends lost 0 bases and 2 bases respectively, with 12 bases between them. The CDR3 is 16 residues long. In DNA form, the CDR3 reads TGTGCCAGCAGCTTAGCCGGGGCCCTAATCACAGATACGCAGTATTTT. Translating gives CASSLAGALITDTQYF.

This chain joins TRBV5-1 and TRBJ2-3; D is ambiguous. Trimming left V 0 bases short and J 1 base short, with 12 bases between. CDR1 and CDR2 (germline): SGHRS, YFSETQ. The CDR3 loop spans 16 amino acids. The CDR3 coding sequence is TGCGCCAGCAGCTTGGCCGGGCAGGCGGGCACAGATACGCAGTATTTT. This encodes CASSLAGQAGTDTQYF.

The CDR3 protein is CAWSSRFFTEAFF. The CDR3 DNA is TGTGCCTGGAGTTCCCGGTTCTTCACTGAAGCTTTCTTT. The rearrangement uses TRBV30 and TRBJ1-1; D remains unclear. The CDR3 is made up of 13 amino acids. Germline CDR1 GTSNPN, CDR2 SVGIG (reference sequence). Trimming cost V 2 bases and J 4 bases, with 11 bases left between them.

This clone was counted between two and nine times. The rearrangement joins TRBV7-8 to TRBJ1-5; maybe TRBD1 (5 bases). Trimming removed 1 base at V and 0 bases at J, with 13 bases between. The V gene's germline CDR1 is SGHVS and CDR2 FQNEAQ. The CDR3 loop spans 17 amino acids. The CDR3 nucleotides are TGTGCCAGCAGCTTAGAACCTCGGACAAGTAGCAATCAGCCCCAGCATTTT. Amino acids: CASSLEPRTSSNQPQHF.

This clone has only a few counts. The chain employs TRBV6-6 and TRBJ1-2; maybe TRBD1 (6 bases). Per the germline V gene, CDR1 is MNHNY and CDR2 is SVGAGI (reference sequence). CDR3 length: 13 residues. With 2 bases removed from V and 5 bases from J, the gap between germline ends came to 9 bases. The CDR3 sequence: CASSYGQKYGYTF. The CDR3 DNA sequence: TGTGCCAGCAGTTACGGACAGAAATATGGCTACACCTTC.

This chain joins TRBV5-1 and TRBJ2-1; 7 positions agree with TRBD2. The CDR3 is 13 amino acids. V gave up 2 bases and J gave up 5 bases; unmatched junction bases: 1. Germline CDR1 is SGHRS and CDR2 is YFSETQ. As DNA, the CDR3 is TGCGCCAGCAGCTTCACTAGCGACAATGAGCAGTTCTTC. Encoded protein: CASSFTSDNEQFF. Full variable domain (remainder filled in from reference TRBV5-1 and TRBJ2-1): KAGVTQTPRYLIKTRGQQVTLSCSPISGHRSVSWYQQTPGQGLQFLFEYFSETQRNKGNFPGRFSGRQFSNSRSEMNVSTLELGDSALYLCASSFTSDNEQFFGPGTRLTVL.

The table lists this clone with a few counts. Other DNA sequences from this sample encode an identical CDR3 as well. DNA of the CDR3: TGCGCCAGCAGCTTGTTAAGGGACACTGAAGCTTTCTTT. Translating gives CASSLLRDTEAFF. The V and J genes are TRBV5-1 and TRBJ1-1; D gene unclear. CDR1 is SGHRS, CDR2 YFSETQ, per germline. This CDR3 spans 13 amino acids. V shed 1 base and J shed 3 bases, with 7 bases lying between them.

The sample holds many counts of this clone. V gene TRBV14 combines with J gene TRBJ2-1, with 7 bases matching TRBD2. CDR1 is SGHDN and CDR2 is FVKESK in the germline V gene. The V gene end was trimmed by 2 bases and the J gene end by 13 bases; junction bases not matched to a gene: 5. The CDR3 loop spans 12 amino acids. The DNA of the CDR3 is TGTGCCAGCAGCCAACGGACTAGACCCCAGTTCTTC. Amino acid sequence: CASSQRTRPQFF.

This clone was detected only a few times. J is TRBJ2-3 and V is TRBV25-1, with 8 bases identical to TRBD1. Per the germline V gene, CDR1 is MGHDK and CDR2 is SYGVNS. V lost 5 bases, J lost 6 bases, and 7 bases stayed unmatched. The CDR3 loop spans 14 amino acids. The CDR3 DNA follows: TGTGCCAGCAGTTCCCGACAGGGGTGGGATACGCAGTATTTT. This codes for CASSSRQGWDTQYF.

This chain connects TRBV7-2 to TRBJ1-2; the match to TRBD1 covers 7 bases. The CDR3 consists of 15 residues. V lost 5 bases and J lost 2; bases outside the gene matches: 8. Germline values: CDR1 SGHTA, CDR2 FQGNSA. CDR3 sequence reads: CASSPRTGANYGYTF. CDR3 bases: TGTGCCAGCAGCCCTAGGACAGGAGCCAACTATGGCTACACCTTC.

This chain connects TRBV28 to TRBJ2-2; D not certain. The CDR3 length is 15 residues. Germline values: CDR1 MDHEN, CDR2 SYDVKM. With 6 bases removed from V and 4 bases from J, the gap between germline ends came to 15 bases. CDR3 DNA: TGTGCCAGCAGACCGGGCACCCGTCGCACCGGGGAGCTGTTTTTT. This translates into CASRPGTRRTGELFF.